A selection of T cell receptor beta chains follows, all from one sample in a study of blood T cells in healthy people across ages. TCRdb itself ran the 5' RACE reads through MiXCR, one entry per CDR3 protein. This table holds roughly 1,500,000 distinct CDR3 sequences, roughly 40% found once. The sequencing sample was made of blood. The receptors derive from a woman between 18 and 29 years old in good health. Each CDR3 is given with its conserved first and last residue. Fields, in order: V gene, D gene, J gene, clone size, CDR3 protein, CDR3 DNA. The D gene is left open where the match is weak. Clone size is given for some rows only: seen once, a few or many times, or a class if the clone is expanded.

>TRBV5-1|.|TRBJ2-3|.
CASSLYGYGDTQYF
TGCGCCAGCAGCTTGTATGGTTATGGAGATACGCAGTATTTT
>TRBV7-3|TRBD1|TRBJ2-6|.
CASSSTGVVAAGANVLTF
TGTGCCAGCAGTTCTACAGGGGTAGTAGCTGCTGGGGCCAACGTCCTGACTTTC
>TRBV12-3/TRBV12-4|TRBD2|TRBJ2-1|.
CASSRGGDEQFF
TGTGCCAGCAGCCGTGGGGGGGATGAGCAGTTCTTC
>TRBV7-2|TRBD1|TRBJ1-2|few
CASSLIPGTGGYGYTF
TGTGCCAGCAGCTTAATCCCCGGGACAGGGGGATATGGCTACACCTTC
>TRBV28|TRBD2|TRBJ2-3|.
CASTGGPADTQYF
TGTGCCAGCACGGGGGGGCCGGCAGATACGCAGTATTTT
>TRBV10-3|.|TRBJ2-1|many
CAISEGGDNEQFF
TGTGCCATCAGTGAAGGGGGGGACAATGAGCAGTTCTTC
>TRBV2|.|TRBJ2-7|.
CASSGDATRSYEQYF
TGTGCCAGCAGTGGGGATGCGACACGCTCCTACGAGCAGTACTTC
>TRBV27|.|TRBJ2-3|.
CASSSPRGGASSTDTQYF
TGTGCCAGCAGTTCCCCCAGGGGGGGGGCTTCTAGCACAGATACGCAGTATTTT
>TRBV29-1|.|TRBJ2-7|few
CSAVNGGPSYEQYF
TGCAGCGCCGTAAACGGGGGCCCCTCCTACGAGCAGTACTTC
>TRBV12-5|.|TRBJ1-5|.
CASGQGTNNQPQHF
TGTGCTAGTGGCCAAGGGACTAACAATCAGCCCCAGCATTTT
>TRBV6-1|.|TRBJ1-6|few
CASGENSPLHF
TGTGCCAGCGGGGAGAATTCACCCCTCCACTTT
>TRBV20-1|.|TRBJ2-5|few
CSAVLSETQYF
TGCAGTGCTGTCTTGTCCGAGACCCAGTACTTC
>TRBV20-1|.|TRBJ2-5|.
CSTAWTANGETQYF
TGCAGTACCGCTTGGACGGCTAATGGGGAGACCCAGTACTTC
>TRBV24-1|.|TRBJ2-1|few
CATSDSLPGEQFF
TGTGCCACCAGTGATTCCCTCCCGGGGGAGCAGTTCTTC
>TRBV6-2/TRBV6-3|.|TRBJ2-7|.
CASSYGVYRSYEQYF
TGTGCCAGCAGTTACGGGGTTTACCGCTCCTACGAGCAGTACTTC
>TRBV6-2/TRBV6-3|.|TRBJ2-4|.
CASRRITDYGQYF
TGTGCCAGCAGGAGGATAACAGATTACGGGCAGTACTTC
>TRBV6-1|TRBD1|TRBJ2-1|.
CASKSQGISPRNEQFF
TGTGCCAGCAAATCACAGGGGATTAGTCCCCGAAATGAGCAGTTCTTC
>TRBV15|TRBD1|TRBJ1-1|.
CATSRDQGGRAFF
TGTGCCACCAGCAGAGATCAGGGGGGGAGGGCTTTCTTT
>TRBV20-1|TRBD1|TRBJ2-3|.
CSARTGASVTDTQYF
TGCAGTGCTAGGACAGGGGCTAGCGTGACAGATACGCAGTATTTT
>TRBV3-1|TRBD2|TRBJ2-3|.
CASSQGNWIAGHSTDTQYF
TGTGCCAGCAGCCAAGGTAATTGGATAGCGGGGCACAGCACAGATACGCAGTATTTT
>TRBV3-1|.|TRBJ2-3|.
CASSQDKYRAEARDTQYF
TGTGCCAGCAGCCAAGATAAGTATAGGGCCGAGGCCCGGGATACGCAGTATTTT
>TRBV6-5|TRBD2|TRBJ2-2|.
CASSYGGGRIGELFF
TGTGCCAGCAGTTATGGCGGGGGGCGAATCGGGGAGCTGTTTTTT
>TRBV5-1|TRBD2|TRBJ2-1|.
CASSSGTSAQLSYNEQFF
TGCGCCAGCAGCTCGGGGACTAGCGCCCAGCTCTCCTACAATGAGCAGTTCTTC
>TRBV4-1|TRBD2|TRBJ2-7|few
CASSQDSGGSYEQYF
TGCGCCAGCAGCCAAGATTCGGGGGGCTCCTACGAGCAGTACTTC
>TRBV4-1|TRBD1|TRBJ1-5|.
CASSQRQGRDSNQPQHF
TGCGCCAGCAGCCAGAGACAGGGGAGAGATAGCAATCAGCCCCAGCATTTT
>TRBV12-3/TRBV12-4|TRBD2|TRBJ2-1|few
CASRPSGRGNEQFF
TGTGCCAGCAGACCTAGCGGGAGAGGCAATGAGCAGTTCTTC
>TRBV20-1|TRBD2|TRBJ2-3|.
CSAASPTSGSRDTQYF
TGCAGTGCGGCCAGCCCTACTAGCGGGAGCCGGGATACGCAGTATTTT
>TRBV12-3/TRBV12-4|TRBD1|TRBJ2-7|.
CASSSTGFRYEQYF
TGTGCCAGCAGTTCGACAGGGTTTAGGTACGAGCAGTACTTC
>TRBV29-1|.|TRBJ2-7|.
CSVDNSGLAYNEQYF
TGCAGCGTTGACAATTCAGGGCTCGCCTACAATGAGCAGTACTTC
>TRBV20-1|.|TRBJ1-4|few
CSARDPGELFF
TGCAGTGCTAGAGATCCCGGGGAACTGTTTTTT
>TRBV5-1|TRBD2|TRBJ2-5|.
CASSVIAGGTETQYF
TGCGCCAGCAGCGTAATAGCGGGGGGAACTGAGACCCAGTACTTC
>TRBV20-1|TRBD1|TRBJ2-1|.
CSAATGVDEQFF
TGCAGTGCTGCGACAGGGGTGGATGAGCAGTTCTTC
>TRBV6-5|TRBD2|TRBJ2-3|.
CASSSSGKGIQDTQYF
TGTGCCAGCAGCTCTAGCGGGAAGGGGATTCAAGATACGCAGTATTTT
>TRBV18|.|TRBJ2-7|.
CASSSNNRGEQYF
TGTGCCAGCTCATCCAATAACCGGGGGGAGCAGTACTTC
>TRBV12-3/TRBV12-4|.|TRBJ2-1|.
CASRSERGEQFF
TGTGCCAGCAGATCAGAGAGGGGTGAGCAGTTCTTC
>TRBV12-3/TRBV12-4|.|TRBJ1-1|few
CASSLARGAGAEAFF
TGTGCCAGCAGTTTAGCGCGAGGGGCAGGAGCTGAAGCTTTCTTT
>TRBV29-1|.|TRBJ2-2|.
CSVVAGNANTGELFF
TGCAGCGTTGTTGCCGGAAACGCGAACACCGGGGAGCTGTTTTTT
>TRBV4-2|.|TRBJ2-7|.
CASSPSRGQPDEQYF
TGTGCCAGCAGCCCTTCACGGGGGCAACCGGACGAGCAGTACTTC
>TRBV7-9|TRBD1|TRBJ1-2|few
CASSLEDRGYGYTF
TGTGCCAGCAGCTTAGAGGACAGGGGCTATGGCTACACCTTC
>TRBV29-1|TRBD2|TRBJ2-1|.
CSVVAGGLNEQFF
TGCAGCGTTGTAGCGGGGGGGCTTAATGAGCAGTTCTTC
>TRBV5-1|.|TRBJ2-5|.
CASSLFIVQETQYF
TGCGCCAGCAGCTTGTTCATAGTCCAAGAGACCCAGTACTTC
>TRBV6-1|.|TRBJ1-2|.
CASSEPTASYGYTF
TGTGCCAGCAGTGAACCGACAGCCTCCTATGGCTACACCTTC
>TRBV15|.|TRBJ2-5|.
CATRKQETQYF
TGTGCCACCCGAAAACAAGAGACCCAGTACTTC
>TRBV20-1|.|TRBJ2-7|.
CSATKPAGTAFYEQYF
TGCAGTGCTACCAAACCTGCCGGGACTGCTTTCTACGAGCAGTACTTC
>TRBV6-1|.|TRBJ2-5|.
CASSEVSSGRETQYF
TGTGCCAGCAGTGAAGTGAGTAGCGGAAGAGAGACCCAGTACTTC
>TRBV21-1|.|TRBJ2-1|.
CASSSLADYNEQFF
TGTGCCAGCTCCAGTCTAGCAGACTACAATGAGCAGTTCTTC
>TRBV20-1|.|TRBJ2-7|few
CSAGTSRGGYEQYF
TGCAGTGCTGGAACCTCGCGGGGCGGGTACGAGCAGTACTTC
>TRBV6-5|.|TRBJ1-2|.
CASSYGGLSYGYTF
TGTGCCAGCAGTTATGGGGGGCTGAGCTATGGCTACACCTTC
>TRBV12-3/TRBV12-4|.|TRBJ2-5|.
CASRGTMRETQYF
TGTGCCAGCAGGGGGACGATGCGAGAGACCCAGTACTTC
>TRBV25-1|TRBD1|TRBJ1-4|.
CASKGTGPEKLFF
TGTGCCAGCAAAGGGACAGGGCCTGAAAAACTGTTTTTT
>TRBV20-1|.|TRBJ1-5|.
CSALLRKSGSNQPQHF
TGCAGTGCTCTCTTGAGAAAAAGTGGGAGCAATCAGCCCCAGCATTTT
>TRBV11-2|TRBD2|TRBJ2-3|.
CASSTRTSGATDTQYF
TGTGCCAGCAGCACTCGGACTAGCGGGGCCACAGATACGCAGTATTTT
>TRBV3-1|.|TRBJ1-4|.
CASSRSISLVANEKLFF
TGTGCCAGCAGCCGGTCGATCAGCCTGGTTGCTAATGAAAAACTGTTTTTT
>TRBV12-3/TRBV12-4|.|TRBJ2-7|.
CASSLGPGSLPYEQYF
TGTGCCAGCAGTTTAGGGCCGGGGTCTCTTCCCTACGAGCAGTACTTC
>TRBV20-1|TRBD2|TRBJ2-3|few
CSTKGGVADTQYF
TGCAGTACCAAGGGAGGGGTCGCAGATACGCAGTATTTT